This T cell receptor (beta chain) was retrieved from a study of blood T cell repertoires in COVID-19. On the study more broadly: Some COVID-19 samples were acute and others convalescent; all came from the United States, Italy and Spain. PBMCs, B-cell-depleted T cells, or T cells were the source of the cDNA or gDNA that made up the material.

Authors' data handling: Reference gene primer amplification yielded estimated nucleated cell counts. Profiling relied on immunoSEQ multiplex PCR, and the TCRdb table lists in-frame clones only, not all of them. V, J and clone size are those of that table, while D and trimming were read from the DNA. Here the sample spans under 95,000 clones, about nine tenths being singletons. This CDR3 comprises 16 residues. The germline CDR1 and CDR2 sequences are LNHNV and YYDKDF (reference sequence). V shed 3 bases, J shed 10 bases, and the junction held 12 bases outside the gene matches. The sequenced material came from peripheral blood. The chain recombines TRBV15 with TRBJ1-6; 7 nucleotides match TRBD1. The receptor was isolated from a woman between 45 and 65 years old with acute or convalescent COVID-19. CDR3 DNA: TGTGCCACCAGCAGTGGACAGGCTCAGGGAGGATCACCCCTCCACTTT. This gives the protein CATSSGQAQGGSPLHF. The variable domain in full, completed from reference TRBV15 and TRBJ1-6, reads DAMVIQNPRYQVTQFGKPVTLSCSQTLNHNVMYWYQQKSSQAPKLLFHYYDKDFNNEADTPDNFQSRRPNTSFCFLDIRSPGLGDTAMYLCATSSGQAQGGSPLHFGNGTRLTVT.